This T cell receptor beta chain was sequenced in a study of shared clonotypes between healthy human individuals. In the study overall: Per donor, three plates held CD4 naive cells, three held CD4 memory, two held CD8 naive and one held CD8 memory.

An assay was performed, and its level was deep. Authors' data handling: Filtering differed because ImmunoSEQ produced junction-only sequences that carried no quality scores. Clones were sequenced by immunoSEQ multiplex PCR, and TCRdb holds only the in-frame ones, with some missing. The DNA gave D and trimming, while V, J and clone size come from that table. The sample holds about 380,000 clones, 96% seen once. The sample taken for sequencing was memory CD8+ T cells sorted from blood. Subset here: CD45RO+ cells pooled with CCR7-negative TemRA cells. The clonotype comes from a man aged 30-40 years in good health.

CDR3 loop: CASSLVLTGYSNQPQHF. CDR3 coding DNA: TGTGCCAGCAGCTTAGTTTTAACAGGTTATAGCAATCAGCCCCAGCATTTT. The rearrangement uses TRBV11-3 and TRBJ1-5, with a possible D match to TRBD1 (5 bases). V was pared by 1 base and J by 0 bases, with 13 bases between. The CDR3 sequence is 17 residues long. CDR1 and CDR2 from the germline V gene are SGHNT and YENEEA.